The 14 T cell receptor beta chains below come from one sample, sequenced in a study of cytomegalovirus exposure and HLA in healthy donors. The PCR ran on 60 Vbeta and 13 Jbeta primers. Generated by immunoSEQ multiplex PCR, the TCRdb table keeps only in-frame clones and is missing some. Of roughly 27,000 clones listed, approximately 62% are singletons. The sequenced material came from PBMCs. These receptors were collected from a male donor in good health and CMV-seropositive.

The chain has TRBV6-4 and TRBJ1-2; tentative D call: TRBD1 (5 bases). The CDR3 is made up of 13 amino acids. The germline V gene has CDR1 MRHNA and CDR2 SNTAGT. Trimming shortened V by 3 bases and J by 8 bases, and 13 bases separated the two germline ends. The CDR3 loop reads CASSEQGMGGYTF. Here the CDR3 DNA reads TGTGCCAGCAGTGAGCAGGGTATGGGGGGCTACACCTTC.

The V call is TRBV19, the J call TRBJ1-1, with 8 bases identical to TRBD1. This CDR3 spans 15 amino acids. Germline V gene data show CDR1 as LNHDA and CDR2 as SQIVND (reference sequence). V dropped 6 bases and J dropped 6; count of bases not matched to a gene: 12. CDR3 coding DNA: TGTGCCAGTAGGGCAGGGGGCGTTCCTGTGGCTGAAGCTTTCTTT. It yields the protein CASRAGGVPVAEAFF. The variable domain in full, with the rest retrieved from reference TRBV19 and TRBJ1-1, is DGGITQSPKYLFRKEGQNVTLSCEQNLNHDAMYWYRQDPGQGLRLIYYSQIVNDFQKGDIAEGYSVSREKKESFPLTVTSAQKNPTAFYLCASRAGGVPVAEAFFGQGTRLTVV.

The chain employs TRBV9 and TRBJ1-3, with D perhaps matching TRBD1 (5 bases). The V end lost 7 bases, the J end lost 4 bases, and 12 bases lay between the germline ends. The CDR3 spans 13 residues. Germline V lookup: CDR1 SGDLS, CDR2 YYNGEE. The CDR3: CASGGAGGNTIYF. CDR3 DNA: TGTGCCAGCGGCGGGGCGGGAGGAAACACCATATATTTT.

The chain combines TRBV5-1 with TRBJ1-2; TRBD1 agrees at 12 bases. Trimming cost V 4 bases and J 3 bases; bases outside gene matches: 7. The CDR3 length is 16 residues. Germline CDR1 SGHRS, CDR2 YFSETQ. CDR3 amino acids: CASSIGTGGSDYGYTF. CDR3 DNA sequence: TGCGCCAGCAGCATCGGGACAGGGGGCAGTGACTATGGCTACACCTTC.

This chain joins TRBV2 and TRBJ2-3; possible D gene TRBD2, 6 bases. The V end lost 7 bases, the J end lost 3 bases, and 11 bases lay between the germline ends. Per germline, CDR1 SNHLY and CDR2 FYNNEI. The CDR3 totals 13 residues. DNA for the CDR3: TGTGCCAGCACGGGGGAGCGAACAGATACGCAGTATTTT. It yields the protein CASTGERTDTQYF.

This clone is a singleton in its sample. The CDR3 DNA sequence: TGTGCCAGCAGTGAAGCGGGGGGGAATGGGGCCAACGTCCTGACTTTC. This gives the protein CASSEAGGNGANVLTF. This chain connects TRBV6-1 to TRBJ2-6, with TRBD2 matching over 7 bases. Germline CDR1 is MNHNS and CDR2 is SASEGT. The CDR3 runs to 16 residues. After removal of 0 bases from V and 3 bases from J, the junction contained 2 bases not matched to a gene.

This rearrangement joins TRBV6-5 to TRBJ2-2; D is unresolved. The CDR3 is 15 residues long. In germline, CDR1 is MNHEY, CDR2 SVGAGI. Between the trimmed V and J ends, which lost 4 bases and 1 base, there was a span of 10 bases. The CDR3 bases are TGTGCCAGCAGTTCGGGTGCGGAGAACACCGGGGAGCTGTTTTTT. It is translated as CASSSGAENTGELFF.

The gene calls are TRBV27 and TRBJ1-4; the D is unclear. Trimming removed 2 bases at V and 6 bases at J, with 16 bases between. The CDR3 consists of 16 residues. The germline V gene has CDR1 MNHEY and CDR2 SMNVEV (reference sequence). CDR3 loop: CASSLQAGWNHEKLFF. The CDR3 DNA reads TGTGCCAGCAGTTTACAGGCGGGTTGGAACCATGAAAAACTGTTTTTT.

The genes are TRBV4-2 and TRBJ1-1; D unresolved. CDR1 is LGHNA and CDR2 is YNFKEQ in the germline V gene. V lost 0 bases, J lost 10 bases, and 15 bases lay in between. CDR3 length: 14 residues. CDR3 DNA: TGTGCCAGCAGCCAAGATCTGGCCGATGGTCCAGCTTTCTTT. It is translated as CASSQDLADGPAFF.

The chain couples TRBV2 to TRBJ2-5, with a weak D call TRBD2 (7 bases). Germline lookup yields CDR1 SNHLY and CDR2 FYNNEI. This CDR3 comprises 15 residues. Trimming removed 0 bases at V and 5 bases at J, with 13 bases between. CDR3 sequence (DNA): TGTGCCAGCAGTGAAGCGCGCAGGGGAGGGGAGACCCAGTACTTC. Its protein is CASSEARRGGETQYF.

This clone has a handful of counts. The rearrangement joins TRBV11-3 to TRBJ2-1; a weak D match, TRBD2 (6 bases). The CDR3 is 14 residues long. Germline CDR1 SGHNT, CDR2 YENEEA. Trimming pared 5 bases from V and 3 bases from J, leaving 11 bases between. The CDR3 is CASSPGTGYNEQFF. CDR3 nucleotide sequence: TGTGCCAGCAGCCCTGGGACTGGCTACAATGAGCAGTTCTTC.

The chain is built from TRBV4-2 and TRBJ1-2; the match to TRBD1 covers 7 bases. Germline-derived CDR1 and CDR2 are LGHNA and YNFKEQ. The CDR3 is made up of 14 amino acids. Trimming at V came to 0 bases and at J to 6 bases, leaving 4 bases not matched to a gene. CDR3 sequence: CASSQEDRVDGYTF. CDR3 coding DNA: TGTGCCAGCAGCCAAGAAGACAGGGTTGATGGCTACACCTTC.

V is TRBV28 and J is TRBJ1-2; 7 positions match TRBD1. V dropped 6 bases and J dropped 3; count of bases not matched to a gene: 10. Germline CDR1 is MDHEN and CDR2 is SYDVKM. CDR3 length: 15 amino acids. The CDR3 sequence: CASSDPIGTDYGYTF. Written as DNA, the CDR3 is TGTGCCAGCAGCGACCCCATCGGGACAGACTATGGCTACACCTTC.

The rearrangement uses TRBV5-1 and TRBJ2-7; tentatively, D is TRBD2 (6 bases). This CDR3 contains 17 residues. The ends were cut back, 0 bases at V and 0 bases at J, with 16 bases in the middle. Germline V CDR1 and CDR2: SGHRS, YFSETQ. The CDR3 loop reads CASSLGRVAGASYEQYF. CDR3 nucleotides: TGCGCCAGCAGCTTGGGGAGGGTGGCGGGTGCCTCCTACGAGCAGTACTTC.